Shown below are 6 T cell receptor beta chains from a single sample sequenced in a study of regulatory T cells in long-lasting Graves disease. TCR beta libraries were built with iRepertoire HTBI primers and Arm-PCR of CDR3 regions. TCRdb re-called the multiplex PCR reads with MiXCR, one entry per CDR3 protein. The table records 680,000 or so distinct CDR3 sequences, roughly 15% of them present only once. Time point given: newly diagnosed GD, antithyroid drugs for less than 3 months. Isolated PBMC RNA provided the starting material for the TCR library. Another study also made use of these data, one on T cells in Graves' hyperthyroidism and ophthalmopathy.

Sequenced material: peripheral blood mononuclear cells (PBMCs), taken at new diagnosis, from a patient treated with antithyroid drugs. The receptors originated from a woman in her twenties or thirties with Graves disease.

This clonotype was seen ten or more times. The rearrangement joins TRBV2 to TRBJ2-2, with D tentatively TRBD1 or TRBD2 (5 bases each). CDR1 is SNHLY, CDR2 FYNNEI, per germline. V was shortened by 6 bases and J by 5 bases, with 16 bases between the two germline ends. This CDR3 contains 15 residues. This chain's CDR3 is CASRWGEGPTGELFF. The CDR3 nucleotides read TGTGCCAGCAGGTGGGGCGAGGGTCCGACCGGGGAGCTGTTTTTT.

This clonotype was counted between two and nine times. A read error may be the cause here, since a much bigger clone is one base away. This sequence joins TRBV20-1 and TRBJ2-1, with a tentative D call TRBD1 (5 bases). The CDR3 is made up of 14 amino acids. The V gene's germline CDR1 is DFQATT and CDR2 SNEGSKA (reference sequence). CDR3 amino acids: CSARSRASYNEQLF. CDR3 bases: TGCAGTGCTAGGTCCAGGGCGTCCTACAATGAGCAGCTCTTC.

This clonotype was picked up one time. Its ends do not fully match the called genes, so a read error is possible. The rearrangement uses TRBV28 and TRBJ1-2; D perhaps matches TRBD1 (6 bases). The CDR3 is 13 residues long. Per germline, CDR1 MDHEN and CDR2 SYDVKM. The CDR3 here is CGSSLDRNYGYTF. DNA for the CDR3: TGTGGCAGCAGTTTAGACAGGAACTATGGCTACACCTTC.

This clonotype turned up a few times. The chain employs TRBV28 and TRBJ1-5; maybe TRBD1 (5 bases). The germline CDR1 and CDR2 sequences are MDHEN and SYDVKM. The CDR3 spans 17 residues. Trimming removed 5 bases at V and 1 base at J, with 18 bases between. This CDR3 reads CASSRGFRGKSNQPQHF. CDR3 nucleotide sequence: TGTGCCAGCAGTAGGGGCTTTAGAGGGAAGAGCAATCAGCCCCAGCATTTT. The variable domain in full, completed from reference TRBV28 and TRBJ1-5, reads DVKVTQSSRYLVKRTGEKVFLECVQDMDHENMFWYRQDPGLGLRLIYFSYDVKMKEKGDIPEGYSVSREKKERFSLILESASTNQTSMYLCASSRGFRGKSNQPQHFGDGTRLSIL.

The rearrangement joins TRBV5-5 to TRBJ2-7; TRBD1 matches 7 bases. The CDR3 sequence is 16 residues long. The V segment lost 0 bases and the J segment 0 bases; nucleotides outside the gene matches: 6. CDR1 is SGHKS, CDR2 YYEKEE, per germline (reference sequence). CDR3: CASSLDWDSSSYEQYF. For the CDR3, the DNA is TGTGCCAGCAGCTTGGACTGGGACAGCAGCTCCTACGAGCAGTACTTC.

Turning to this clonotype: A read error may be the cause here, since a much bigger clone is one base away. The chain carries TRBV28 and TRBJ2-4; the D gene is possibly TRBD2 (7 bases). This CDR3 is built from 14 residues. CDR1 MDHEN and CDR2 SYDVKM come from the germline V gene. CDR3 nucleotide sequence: TGTGCCGGCAGAGGGGGGGTGGCCAAAAACATTCAGTACTTC. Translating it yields CAGRGGVAKNIQYF.